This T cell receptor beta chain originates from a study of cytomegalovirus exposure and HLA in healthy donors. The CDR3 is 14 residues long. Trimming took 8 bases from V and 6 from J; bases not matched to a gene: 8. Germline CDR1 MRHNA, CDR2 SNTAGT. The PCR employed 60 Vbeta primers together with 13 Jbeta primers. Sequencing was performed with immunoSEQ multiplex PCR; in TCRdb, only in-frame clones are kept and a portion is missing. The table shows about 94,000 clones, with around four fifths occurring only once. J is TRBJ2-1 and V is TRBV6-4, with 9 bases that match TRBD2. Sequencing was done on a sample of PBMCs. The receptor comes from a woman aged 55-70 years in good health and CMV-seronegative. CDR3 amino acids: CASRPSGATNEQFF. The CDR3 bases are TGTGCCAGCCGACCTAGCGGGGCCACCAATGAGCAGTTCTTC.